The clone carrying this T cell receptor (beta chain) was seen only a few times. Its target is not known. In germline, CDR1 is SGHVS, CDR2 FQNEAQ. This CDR3 region has 12 residues. V was clipped by 3 bases and J by 9 bases, with 12 bases between them. The sample originates from a study of T-cell reconstitution after alpha-beta-depleted transplantation in children. During its preparation, the TCRbeta library received unique molecular identifiers. TCRdb processed the PCR reads anew with MiXCR; each CDR3 protein has one entry. The data show some 460,000 distinct CDR3 sequences, 15% to 20% seen once. Overall study results and limits: From surviving recipient T cells and thymic progenitors came the high day-60 TCRbeta diversity observed in some patients.

The specimen was PBMCs, mostly from graft donor cells, collected 360 days after TCRalphabeta/CD19-depleted stem cell transplant. The chain links TRBV7-8 to TRBJ2-7; the D gene could be TRBD1 or TRBD2 (5 bases each). The sequence derives from a boy under three years old who had a stem cell transplant for Wiskott-Aldrich syndrome, so the T cells may come from the graft donor. CDR3 sequence: CASSFPPGRQYF. The CDR3 nucleotides are TGTGCCAGCAGCTTCCCCCCGGGACGGCAGTACTTC. Using reference TRBV7-8 and TRBJ2-7 for the parts outside the CDR3, the full variable domain is GAGVSQSPRYKVAKRGQDVALRCDPISGHVSLFWYQQALGQGPEFLTYFQNEAQLDKSGLPSDRFFAERPEGSVSTLKIQRTQQEDSAVYLCASSFPPGRQYFGPGTRLTVT.